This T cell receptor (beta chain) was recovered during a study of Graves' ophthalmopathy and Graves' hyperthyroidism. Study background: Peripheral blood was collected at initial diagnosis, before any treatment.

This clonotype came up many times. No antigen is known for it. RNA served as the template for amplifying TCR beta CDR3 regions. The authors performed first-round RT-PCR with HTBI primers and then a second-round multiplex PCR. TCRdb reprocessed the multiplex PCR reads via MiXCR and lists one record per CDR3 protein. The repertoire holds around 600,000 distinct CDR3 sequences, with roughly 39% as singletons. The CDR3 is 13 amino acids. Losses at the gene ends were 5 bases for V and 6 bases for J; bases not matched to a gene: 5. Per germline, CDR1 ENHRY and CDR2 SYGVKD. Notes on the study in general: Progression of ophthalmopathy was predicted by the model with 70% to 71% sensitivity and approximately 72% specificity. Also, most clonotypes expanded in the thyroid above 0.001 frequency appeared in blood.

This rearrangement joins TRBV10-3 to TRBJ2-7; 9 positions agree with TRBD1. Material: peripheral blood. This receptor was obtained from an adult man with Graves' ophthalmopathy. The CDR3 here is CAISRTGAGEQYF. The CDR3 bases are TGTGCCATCAGTAGGACAGGGGCTGGCGAGCAGTACTTC.